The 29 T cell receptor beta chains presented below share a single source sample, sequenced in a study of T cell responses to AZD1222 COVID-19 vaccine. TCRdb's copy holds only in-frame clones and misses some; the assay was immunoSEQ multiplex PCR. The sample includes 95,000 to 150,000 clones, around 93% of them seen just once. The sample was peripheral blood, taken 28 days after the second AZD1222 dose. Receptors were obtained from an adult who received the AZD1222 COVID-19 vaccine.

This chain's CDR3 is CASSLGGSSGQTYGYTF. The DNA for the CDR3 is TGCGCCAGCAGCTTGGGTGGGTCGTCCGGACAGACCTATGGCTACACCTTC. The chain employs TRBV5-1 and TRBJ1-2; D is perhaps TRBD1 (6 bases). V lost 0 bases to trimming and J lost 4 bases, with 19 bases between them. The CDR3 is 17 amino acids. Germline CDR1 is SGHRS and CDR2 is YFSETQ.

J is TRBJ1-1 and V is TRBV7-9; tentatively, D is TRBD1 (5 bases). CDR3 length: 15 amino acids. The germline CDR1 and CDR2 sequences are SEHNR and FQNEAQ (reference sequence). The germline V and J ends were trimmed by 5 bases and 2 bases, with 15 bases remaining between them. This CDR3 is CASSPRGGENTEAFF. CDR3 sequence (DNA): TGTGCCAGCAGCCCCCGGGGCGGGGAAAACACTGAAGCTTTCTTT.

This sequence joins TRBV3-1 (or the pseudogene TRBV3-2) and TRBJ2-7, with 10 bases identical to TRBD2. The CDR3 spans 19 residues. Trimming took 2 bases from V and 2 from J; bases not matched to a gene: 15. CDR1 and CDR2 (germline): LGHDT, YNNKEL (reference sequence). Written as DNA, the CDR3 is TGTGCCAGCAGCCAAATGACAGGGAAGGGACTAGCGAAACCCTACGAGCAGTACTTC. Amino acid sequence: CASSQMTGKGLAKPYEQYF.

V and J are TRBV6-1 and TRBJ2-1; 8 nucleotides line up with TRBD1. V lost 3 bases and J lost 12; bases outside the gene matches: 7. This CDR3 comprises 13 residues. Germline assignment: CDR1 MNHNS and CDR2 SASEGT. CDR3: CASSDRLDRGQFF. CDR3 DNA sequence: TGTGCCAGCAGTGACAGACTAGACAGGGGGCAGTTCTTC.

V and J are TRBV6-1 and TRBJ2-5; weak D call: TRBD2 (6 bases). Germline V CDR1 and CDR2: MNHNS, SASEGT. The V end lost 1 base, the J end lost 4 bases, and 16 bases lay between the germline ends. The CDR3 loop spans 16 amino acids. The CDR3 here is CASSEGTGRPPETQYF. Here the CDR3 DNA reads TGTGCCAGCAGTGAAGGGACCGGGAGACCCCCAGAGACCCAGTACTTC.

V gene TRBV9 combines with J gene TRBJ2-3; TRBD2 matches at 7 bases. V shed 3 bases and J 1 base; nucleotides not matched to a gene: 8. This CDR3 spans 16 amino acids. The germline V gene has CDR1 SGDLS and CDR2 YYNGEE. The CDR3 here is CASSAPQLAGTDTQYF. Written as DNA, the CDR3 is TGTGCCAGCAGCGCACCCCAGCTAGCGGGCACAGATACGCAGTATTTT. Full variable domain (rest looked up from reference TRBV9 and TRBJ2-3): DSGVTQTPKHLITATGQRVTLRCSPRSGDLSVYWYQQSLDQGLQFLIQYYNGEERAKGNILERFSAQQFPDLHSELNLSSLELGDSALYFCASSAPQLAGTDTQYFGPGTRLTVL.

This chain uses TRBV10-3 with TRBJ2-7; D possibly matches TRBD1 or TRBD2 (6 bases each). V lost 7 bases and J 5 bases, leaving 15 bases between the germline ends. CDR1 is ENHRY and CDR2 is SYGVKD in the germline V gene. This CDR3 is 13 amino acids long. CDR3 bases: TGTGCCATCACCTCTTCGGGGGCCCACGAGCAGTACTTC. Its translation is CAITSSGAHEQYF.

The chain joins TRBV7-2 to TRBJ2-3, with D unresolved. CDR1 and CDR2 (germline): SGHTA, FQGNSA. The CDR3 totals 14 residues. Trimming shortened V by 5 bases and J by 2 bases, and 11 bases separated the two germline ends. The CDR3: CASSPGPTTDTQYF. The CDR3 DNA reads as TGTGCCAGCAGCCCCGGGCCCACCACAGATACGCAGTATTTT. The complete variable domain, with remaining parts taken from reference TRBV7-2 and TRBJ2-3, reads GAGVSQSPSNKVTEKGKDVELRCDPISGHTALYWYRQSLGQGLEFLIYFQGNSAPDKSGLPSDRFSAERTGGSVSTLTIQRTQQEDSAVYLCASSPGPTTDTQYFGPGTRLTVL.

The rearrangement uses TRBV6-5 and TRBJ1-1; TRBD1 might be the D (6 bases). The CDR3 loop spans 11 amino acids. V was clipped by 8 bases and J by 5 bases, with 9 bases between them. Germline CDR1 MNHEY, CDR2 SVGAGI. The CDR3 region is CASETGTEAFF. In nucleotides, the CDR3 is TGTGCCAGCGAAACAGGGACTGAAGCTTTCTTT.

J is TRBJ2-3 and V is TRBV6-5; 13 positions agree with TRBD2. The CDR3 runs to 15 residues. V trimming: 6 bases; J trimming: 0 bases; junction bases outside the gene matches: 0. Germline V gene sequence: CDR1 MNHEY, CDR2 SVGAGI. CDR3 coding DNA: TGTGCCAGCAGGGGACTAGCGGGAAGCACAGATACGCAGTATTTT. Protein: CASRGLAGSTDTQYF.

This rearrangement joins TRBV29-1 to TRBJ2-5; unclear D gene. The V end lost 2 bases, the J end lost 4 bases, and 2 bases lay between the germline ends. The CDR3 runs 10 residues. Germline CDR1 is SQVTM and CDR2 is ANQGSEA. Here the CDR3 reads CSVETETQYF. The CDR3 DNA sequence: TGCAGCGTTGAAACAGAGACCCAGTACTTC.

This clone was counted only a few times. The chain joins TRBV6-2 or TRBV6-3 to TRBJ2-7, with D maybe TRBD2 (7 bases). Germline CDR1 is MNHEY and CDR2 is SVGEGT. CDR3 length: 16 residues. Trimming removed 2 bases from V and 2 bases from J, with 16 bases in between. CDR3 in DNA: TGTGCCAGCAGTTACCGCGGGGGCGCCTCTCCCTACGAGCAGTACTTC. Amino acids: CASSYRGGASPYEQYF.

The CDR3 loop reads CATRKVRSRFYGYTF. CDR3 bases: TGTGCCACCCGGAAGGTCAGGAGTCGTTTTTATGGCTACACCTTC. V is TRBV24-1 and J is TRBJ1-2; D gene ambiguous. Trimming took off 9 bases at V and 5 bases at J, with 21 bases between the two ends. CDR3 length: 15 amino acids. Germline V CDR1 and CDR2: KGHDR, SFDVKD.

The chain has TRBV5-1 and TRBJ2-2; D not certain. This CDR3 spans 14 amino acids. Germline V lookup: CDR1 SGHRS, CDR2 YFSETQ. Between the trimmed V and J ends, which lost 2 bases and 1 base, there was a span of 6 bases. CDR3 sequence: CASSFSRNTGELFF. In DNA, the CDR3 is TGCGCCAGCAGCTTCAGCCGGAACACCGGGGAGCTGTTTTTT.

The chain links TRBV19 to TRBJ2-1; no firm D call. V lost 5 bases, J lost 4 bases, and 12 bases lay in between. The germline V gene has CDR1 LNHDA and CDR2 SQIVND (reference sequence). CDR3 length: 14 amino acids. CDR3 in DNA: TGTGCCAGTAGTCTTGAGGACCGTTACAATGAGCAGTTCTTC. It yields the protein CASSLEDRYNEQFF.

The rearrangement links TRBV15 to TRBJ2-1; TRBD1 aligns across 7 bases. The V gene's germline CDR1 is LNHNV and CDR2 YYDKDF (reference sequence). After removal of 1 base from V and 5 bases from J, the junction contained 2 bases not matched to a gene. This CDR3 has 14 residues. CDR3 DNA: TGTGCCACCAGCAGAGGGGGGACAGACAATGAGCAGTTCTTC. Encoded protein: CATSRGGTDNEQFF.

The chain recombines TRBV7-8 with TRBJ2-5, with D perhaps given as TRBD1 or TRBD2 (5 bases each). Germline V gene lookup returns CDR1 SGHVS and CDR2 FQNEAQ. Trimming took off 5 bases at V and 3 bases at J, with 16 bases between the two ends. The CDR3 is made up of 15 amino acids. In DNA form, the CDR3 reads TGTGCCAGCAGCGCAGGAAATCAGGGAGAAGAGACCCAGTACTTC. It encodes CASSAGNQGEETQYF. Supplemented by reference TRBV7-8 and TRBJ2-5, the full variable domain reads GAGVSQSPRYKVAKRGQDVALRCDPISGHVSLFWYQQALGQGPEFLTYFQNEAQLDKSGLPSDRFFAERPEGSVSTLKIQRTQQEDSAVYLCASSAGNQGEETQYFGPGTRLLVL.

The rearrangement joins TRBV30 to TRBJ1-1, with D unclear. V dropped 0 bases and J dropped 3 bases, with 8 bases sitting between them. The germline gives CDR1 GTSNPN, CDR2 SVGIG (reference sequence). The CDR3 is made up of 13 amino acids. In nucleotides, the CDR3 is TGTGCCTGGAGTGTCAGTACAGACACTGAAGCTTTCTTT. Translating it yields CAWSVSTDTEAFF.

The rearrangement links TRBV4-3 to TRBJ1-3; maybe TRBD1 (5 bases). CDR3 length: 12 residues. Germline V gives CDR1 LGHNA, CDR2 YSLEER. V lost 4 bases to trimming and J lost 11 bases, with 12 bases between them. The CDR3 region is CASSPNAGPIYF. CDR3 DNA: TGCGCCAGCAGCCCAAATGCGGGACCCATATATTTT.

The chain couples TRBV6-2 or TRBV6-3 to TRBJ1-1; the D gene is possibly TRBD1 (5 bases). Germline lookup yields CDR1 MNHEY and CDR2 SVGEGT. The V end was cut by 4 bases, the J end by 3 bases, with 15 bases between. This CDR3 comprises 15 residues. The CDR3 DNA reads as TGTGCCAGCAGTTCCTTGGGGGGAGCGGACACTGAAGCTTTCTTT. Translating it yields CASSSLGGADTEAFF.

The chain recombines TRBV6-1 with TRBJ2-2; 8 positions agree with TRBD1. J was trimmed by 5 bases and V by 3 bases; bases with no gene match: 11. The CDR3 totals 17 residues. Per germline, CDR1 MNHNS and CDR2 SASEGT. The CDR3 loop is CASSDRGLGVGTGELFF. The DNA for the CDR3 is TGTGCCAGCAGTGACAGGGGGCTGGGAGTCGGGACCGGGGAGCTGTTTTTT.

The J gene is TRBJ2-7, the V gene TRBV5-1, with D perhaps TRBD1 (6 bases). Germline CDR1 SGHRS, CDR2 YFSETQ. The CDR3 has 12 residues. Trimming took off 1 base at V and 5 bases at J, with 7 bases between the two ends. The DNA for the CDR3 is TGCGCCAGCAGCTTGACAGGGCACGAGCAGTACTTC. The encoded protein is CASSLTGHEQYF.

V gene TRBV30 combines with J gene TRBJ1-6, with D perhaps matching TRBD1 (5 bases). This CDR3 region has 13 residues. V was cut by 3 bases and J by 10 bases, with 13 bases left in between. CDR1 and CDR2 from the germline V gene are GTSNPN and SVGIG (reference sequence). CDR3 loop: CAWRRDQQSPLHF. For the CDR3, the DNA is TGTGCCTGGAGAAGGGACCAACAATCACCCCTCCACTTT.

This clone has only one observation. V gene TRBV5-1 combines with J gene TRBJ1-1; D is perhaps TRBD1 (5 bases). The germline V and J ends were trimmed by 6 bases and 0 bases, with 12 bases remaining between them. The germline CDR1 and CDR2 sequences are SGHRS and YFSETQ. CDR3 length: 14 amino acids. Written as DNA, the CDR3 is TGCGCCAGCAATCGGGGGTCGGTGAACACTGAAGCTTTCTTT. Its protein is CASNRGSVNTEAFF.

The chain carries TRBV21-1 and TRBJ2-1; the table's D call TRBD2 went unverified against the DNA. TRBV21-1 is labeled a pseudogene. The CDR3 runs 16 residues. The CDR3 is CASSKVGGVKNNEQFF. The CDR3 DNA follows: TGTGCCAGCAGCAAAGTCGGGGGAGTGAAGAACAATGAGCAGTTCTTC.

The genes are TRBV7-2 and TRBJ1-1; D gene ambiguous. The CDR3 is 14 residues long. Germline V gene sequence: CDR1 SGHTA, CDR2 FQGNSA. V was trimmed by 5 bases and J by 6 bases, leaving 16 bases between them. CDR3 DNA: TGTGCCAGCAGCGGGAGGAGGGTCCTTCCTGAAGCTTTCTTT. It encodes CASSGRRVLPEAFF.

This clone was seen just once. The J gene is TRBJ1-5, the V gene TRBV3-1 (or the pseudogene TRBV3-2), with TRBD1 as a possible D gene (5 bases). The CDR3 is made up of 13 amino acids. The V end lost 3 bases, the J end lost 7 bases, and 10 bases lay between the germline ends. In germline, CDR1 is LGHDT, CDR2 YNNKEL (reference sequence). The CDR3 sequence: CASSHRGRQPQHF. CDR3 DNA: TGTGCCAGCAGCCATAGGGGACGACAGCCCCAGCATTTT.

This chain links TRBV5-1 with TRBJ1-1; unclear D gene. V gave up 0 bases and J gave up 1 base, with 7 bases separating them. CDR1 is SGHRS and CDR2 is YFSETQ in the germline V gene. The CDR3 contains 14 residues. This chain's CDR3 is CASSLGAGNTEAFF. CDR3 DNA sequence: TGCGCCAGCAGCTTGGGGGCGGGGAACACTGAAGCTTTCTTT.

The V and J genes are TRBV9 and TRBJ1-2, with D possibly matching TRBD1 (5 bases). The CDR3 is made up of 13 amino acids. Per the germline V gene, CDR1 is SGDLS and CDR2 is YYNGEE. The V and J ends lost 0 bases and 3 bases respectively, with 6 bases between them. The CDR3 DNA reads TGTGCCAGCAGCGTAGGCAGGGACTATGGCTACACCTTC. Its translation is CASSVGRDYGYTF.